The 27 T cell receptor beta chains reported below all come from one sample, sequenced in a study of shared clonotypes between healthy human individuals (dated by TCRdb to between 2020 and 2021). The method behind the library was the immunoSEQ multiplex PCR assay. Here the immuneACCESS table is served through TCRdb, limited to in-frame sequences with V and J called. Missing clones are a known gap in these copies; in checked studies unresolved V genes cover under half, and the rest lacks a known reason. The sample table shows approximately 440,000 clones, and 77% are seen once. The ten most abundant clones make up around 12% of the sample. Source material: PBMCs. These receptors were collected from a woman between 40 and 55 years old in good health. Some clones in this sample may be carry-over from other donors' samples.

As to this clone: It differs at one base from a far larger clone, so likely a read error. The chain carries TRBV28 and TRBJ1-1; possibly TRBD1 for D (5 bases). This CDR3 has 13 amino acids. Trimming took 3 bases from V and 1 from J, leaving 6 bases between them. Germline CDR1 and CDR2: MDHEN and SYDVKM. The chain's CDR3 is CASSLTANTEAFF. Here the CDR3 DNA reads TGTGCCAGCAGTTTGACAGCGAACACTGAAGCTTTCTTT. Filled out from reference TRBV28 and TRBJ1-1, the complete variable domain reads DVKVTQSSRYLVKRTGEKVFLECVQDMDHENMFWYRQDPGLGLRLIYFSYDVKMKEKGDIPEGYSVSREKKERFSLILESASTNQTSMYLCASSLTANTEAFFGQGTRLTVV.

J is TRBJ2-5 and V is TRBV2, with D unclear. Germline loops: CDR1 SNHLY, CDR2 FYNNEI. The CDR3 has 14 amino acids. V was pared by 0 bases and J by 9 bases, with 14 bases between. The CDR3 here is CASSEAIGIGPQYF. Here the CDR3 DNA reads TGTGCCAGCAGTGAAGCTATAGGTATTGGGCCCCAGTACTTC.

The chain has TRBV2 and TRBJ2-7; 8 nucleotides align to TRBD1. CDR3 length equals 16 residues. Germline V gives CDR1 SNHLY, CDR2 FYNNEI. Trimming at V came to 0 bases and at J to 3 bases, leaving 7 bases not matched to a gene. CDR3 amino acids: CASSEASPGQGYEQYF. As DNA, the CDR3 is TGTGCCAGCAGTGAAGCCTCCCCAGGACAGGGCTACGAGCAGTACTTC.

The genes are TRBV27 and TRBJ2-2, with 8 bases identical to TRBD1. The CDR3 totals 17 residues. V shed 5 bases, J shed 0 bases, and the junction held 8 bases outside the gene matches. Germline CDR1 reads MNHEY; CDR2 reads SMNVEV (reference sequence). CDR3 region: CASSPIQTGANTGELFF. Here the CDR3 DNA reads TGTGCCAGCAGTCCCATCCAGACAGGGGCGAACACCGGGGAGCTGTTTTTT.

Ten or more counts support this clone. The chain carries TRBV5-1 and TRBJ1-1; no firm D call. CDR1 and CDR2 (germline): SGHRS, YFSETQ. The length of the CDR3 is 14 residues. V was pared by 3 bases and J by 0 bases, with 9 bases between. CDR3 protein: CASSSYLLNTEAFF. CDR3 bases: TGCGCCAGCAGCTCTTACCTCTTGAACACTGAAGCTTTCTTT.

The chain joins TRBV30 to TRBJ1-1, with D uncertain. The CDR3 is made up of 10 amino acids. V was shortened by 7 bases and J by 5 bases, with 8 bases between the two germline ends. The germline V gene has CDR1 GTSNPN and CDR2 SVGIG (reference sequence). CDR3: CAFGGTEAFF. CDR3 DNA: TGTGCCTTCGGAGGGACTGAAGCTTTCTTT.

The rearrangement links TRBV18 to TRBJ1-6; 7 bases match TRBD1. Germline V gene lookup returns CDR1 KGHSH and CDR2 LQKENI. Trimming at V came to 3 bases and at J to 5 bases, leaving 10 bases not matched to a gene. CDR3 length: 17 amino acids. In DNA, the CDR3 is TGTGCCAGCTCACCGGGCCAAGGGGGCATAGATAATTCACCCCTCCACTTT. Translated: CASSPGQGGIDNSPLHF.

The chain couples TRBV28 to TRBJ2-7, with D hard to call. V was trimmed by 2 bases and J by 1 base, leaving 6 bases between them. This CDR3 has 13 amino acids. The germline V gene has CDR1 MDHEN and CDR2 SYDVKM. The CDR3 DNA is TGTGCCAGCAGTTTAGAAGGATCCTACGAGCAGTACTTC. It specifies CASSLEGSYEQYF.

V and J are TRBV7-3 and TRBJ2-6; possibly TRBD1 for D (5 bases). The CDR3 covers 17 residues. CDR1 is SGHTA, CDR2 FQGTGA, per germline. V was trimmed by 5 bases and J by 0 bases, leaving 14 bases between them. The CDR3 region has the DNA TGTGCCAGCAGCCCCCAGGGCGGAAACTCTGGGGCCAACGTCCTGACTTTC. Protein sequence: CASSPQGGNSGANVLTF.

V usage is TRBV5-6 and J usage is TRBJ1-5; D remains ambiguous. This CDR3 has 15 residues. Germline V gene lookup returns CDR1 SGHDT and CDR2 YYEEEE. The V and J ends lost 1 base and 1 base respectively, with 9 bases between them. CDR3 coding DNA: TGTGCCAGCAGCTTGTTTCAGACAAGCAATCAGCCCCAGCATTTT. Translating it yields CASSLFQTSNQPQHF.

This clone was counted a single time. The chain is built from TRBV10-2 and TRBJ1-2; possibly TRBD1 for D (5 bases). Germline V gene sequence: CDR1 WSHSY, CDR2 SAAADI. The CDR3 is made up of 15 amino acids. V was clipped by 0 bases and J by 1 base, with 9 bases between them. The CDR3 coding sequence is TGCGCCAGCAGTGAGTCCTCAGGGTTTAACTATGGCTACACCTTC. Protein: CASSESSGFNYGYTF.

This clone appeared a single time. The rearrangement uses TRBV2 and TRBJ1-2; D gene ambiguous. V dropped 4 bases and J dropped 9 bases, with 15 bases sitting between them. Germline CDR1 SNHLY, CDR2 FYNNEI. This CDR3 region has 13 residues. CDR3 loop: CASSGSARARYTF. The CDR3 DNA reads TGTGCCAGCAGTGGCAGCGCCAGAGCCCGCTACACCTTC.

CDR3 coding DNA: TGCGCCAGCAGCCAAGGGTTTCAAAAGGGCAATCAGCCCCAGCATTTT. It encodes CASSQGFQKGNQPQHF. This sequence joins TRBV4-1 and TRBJ1-5, with D unresolved. This CDR3 has 16 residues. The germline gives CDR1 MGHRA, CDR2 YSYEKL. Trimming removed 1 base at V and 2 bases at J, with 12 bases between.

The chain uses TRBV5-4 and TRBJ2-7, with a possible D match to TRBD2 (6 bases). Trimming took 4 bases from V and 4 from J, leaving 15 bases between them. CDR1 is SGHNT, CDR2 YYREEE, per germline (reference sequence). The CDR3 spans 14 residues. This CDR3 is CASSPGGGRYEQYF. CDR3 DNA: TGTGCCAGCAGCCCCGGTGGGGGGAGGTACGAGCAGTACTTC.

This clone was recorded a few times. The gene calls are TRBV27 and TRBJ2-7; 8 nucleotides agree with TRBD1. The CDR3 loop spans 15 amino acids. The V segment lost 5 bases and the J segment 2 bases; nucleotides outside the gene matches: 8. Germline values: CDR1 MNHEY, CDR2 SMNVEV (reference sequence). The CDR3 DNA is TGTGCCAGCAGTAGAGGACAGGGACCTACCTACGAGCAGTACTTC. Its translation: CASSRGQGPTYEQYF.

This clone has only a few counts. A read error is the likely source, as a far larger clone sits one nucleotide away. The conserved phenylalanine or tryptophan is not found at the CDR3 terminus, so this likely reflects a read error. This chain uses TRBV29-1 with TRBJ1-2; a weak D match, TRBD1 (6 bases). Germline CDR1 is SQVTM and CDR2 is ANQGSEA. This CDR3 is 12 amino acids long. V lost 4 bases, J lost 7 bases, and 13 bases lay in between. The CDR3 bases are TGCAGCGTTGGGGGGCAGGGTAGTGGCTACACCCTC. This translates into CSVGGQGSGYTL.

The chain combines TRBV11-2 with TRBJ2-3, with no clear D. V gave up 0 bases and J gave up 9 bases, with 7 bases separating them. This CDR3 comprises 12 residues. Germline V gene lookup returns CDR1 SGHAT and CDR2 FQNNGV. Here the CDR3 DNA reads TGTGCCAGCAGCTTAGATATCCGGACGCAGTATTTT. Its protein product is CASSLDIRTQYF.

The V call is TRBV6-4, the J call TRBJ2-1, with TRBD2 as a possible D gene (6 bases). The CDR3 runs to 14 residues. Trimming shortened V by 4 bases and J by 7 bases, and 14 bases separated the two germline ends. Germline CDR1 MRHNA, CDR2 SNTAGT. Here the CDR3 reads CASSAQTSVNEQFF. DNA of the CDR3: TGTGCCAGCAGTGCCCAGACTAGTGTGAATGAGCAGTTCTTC.

The CDR3 DNA is TGCGCCAGCCGCCGGGACAGCAATAATGAAAAACTGTTTTTT. Amino acid sequence: CASRRDSNNEKLFF. The chain employs TRBV5-1 and TRBJ1-4, with 7 positions matching TRBD1. V lost 7 bases and J lost 4; bases outside the gene matches: 7. The CDR3 runs to 14 residues. Germline lookup yields CDR1 SGHRS and CDR2 YFSETQ.

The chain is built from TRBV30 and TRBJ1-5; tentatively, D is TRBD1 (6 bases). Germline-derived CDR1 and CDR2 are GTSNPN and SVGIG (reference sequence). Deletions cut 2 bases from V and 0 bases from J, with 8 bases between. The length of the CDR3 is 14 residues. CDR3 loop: CAWSQDSSNQPQHF. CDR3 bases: TGTGCCTGGAGTCAGGACAGTAGCAATCAGCCCCAGCATTTT.

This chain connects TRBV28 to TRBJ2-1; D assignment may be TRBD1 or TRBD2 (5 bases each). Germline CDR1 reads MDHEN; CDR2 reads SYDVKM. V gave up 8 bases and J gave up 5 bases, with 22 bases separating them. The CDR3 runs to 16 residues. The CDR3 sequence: CASPPGRDRRNNEQFF. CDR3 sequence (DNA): TGTGCCAGCCCCCCGGGACGGGACCGGAGGAACAATGAGCAGTTCTTC.

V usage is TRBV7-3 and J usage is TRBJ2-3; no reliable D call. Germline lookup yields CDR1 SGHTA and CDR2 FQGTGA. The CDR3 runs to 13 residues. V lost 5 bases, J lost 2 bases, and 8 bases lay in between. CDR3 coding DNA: TGTGCCAGCAGCGCTAGGAACACAGATACGCAGTATTTT. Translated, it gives CASSARNTDTQYF.

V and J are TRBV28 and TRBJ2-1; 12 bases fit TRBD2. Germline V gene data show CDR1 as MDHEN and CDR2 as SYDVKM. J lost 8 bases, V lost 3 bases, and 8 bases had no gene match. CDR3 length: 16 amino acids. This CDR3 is CASSLPSGRALDEQFF. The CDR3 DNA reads TGTGCCAGCAGTTTGCCTAGCGGGAGGGCCTTAGATGAGCAGTTCTTC. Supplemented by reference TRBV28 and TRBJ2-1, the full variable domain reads DVKVTQSSRYLVKRTGEKVFLECVQDMDHENMFWYRQDPGLGLRLIYFSYDVKMKEKGDIPEGYSVSREKKERFSLILESASTNQTSMYLCASSLPSGRALDEQFFGPGTRLTVL.

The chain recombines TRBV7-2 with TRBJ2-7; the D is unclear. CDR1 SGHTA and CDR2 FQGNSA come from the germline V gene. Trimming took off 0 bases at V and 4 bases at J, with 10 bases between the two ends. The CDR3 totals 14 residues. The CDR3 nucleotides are TGTGCCAGCAGCTTAGCTCAAGGGAAGTACGAGCAGTACTTC. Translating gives CASSLAQGKYEQYF.

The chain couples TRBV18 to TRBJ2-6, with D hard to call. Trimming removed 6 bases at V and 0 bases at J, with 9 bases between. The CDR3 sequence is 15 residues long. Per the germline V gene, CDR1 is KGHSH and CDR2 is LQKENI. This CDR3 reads CASSPLYSGANVLTF. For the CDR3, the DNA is TGTGCCAGCTCGCCCCTATACTCTGGGGCCAACGTCCTGACTTTC.

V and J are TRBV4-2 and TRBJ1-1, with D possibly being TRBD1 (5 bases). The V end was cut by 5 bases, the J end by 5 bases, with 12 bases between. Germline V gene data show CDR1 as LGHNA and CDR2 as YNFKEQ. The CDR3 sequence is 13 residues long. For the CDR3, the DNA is TGTGCCAGCAGCTTTGACAGAGATACTGAAGCTTTCTTT. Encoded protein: CASSFDRDTEAFF.

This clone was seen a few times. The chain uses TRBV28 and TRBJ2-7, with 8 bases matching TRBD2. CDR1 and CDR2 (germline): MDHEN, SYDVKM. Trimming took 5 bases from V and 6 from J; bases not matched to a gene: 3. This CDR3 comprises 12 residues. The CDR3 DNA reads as TGTGCCAGCAGTCTCACTAGCGGCGAGCAGTACTTC. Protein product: CASSLTSGEQYF.